This is a list of T cell receptor beta chains from one sample in a study of blood T cell repertoires in COVID-19. Assay used: immunoSEQ multiplex PCR; TCRdb lists only in-frame clones, some missing. The table lists about 300,000 clones, just under 90% of them singletons. The sequencing input was peripheral blood. The source is a woman aged 50 to 60 with COVID-19, enrolled during active disease. The CDR3 runs from the conserved cysteine through the conserved F or W. A D gene is named only where the DNA matches it firmly. Clone size, where shown, is once, few, many, or a class for clones that have expanded.

v_gene: TRBV27
j_gene: TRBJ2-7
abundance: few
d_gene: TRBD2
CDR3nt: TGTGCCAGCAGTTTAGGGTGGTTAGCGGGGACCTACGAGCAGTACTTC
CDR3aa: CASSLGWLAGTYEQYF

v_gene: TRBV7-3
j_gene: TRBJ2-1
abundance: .
d_gene: TRBD2
CDR3nt: TGTGCCAGCAGCTCATATATAGCGGGAGTTGGGAATGAGCAGTTCTTC
CDR3aa: CASSSYIAGVGNEQFF

v_gene: TRBV7-2
j_gene: TRBJ1-1
abundance: .
d_gene: .
CDR3nt: TGTGCCAGCAGCCGCTTCGGGGGGGCAGCTTTCTTT
CDR3aa: CASSRFGGAAFF

v_gene: TRBV27
j_gene: TRBJ1-5
abundance: .
d_gene: .
CDR3nt: TGTGCCAGCAGTCGCTTGCGGACGGGGAGGGTTCAGCCCCAGCATTTT
CDR3aa: CASSRLRTGRVQPQHF

v_gene: TRBV5-1
j_gene: TRBJ2-1
abundance: .
d_gene: TRBD1
CDR3nt: TGCGCCAGCAGCTTGGCGACAGGGGGTCCCTACAATGAGCAGTTCTTC
CDR3aa: CASSLATGGPYNEQFF

v_gene: TRBV6-2/TRBV6-3
j_gene: TRBJ1-1
abundance: .
d_gene: .
CDR3nt: TGTGCCAGCAGTAAGACAGGATTGTCGGACACTGAAGCTTTCTTT
CDR3aa: CASSKTGLSDTEAFF

v_gene: TRBV6-5
j_gene: TRBJ2-7
abundance: .
d_gene: .
CDR3nt: TGTGCCAGCAGCGCCACAGGGTACGAGCAGTACTTC
CDR3aa: CASSATGYEQYF

v_gene: TRBV27
j_gene: TRBJ1-6
abundance: .
d_gene: .
CDR3nt: TGTGCCAGCAGTTCCCGATTGGGCCCTCCAGATAATTCACCCCTCCACTTT
CDR3aa: CASSSRLGPPDNSPLHF

v_gene: TRBV3-1/TRBV3-2
j_gene: TRBJ2-7
abundance: .
d_gene: .
CDR3nt: TGTGCCAGCAGCCAAGATCAGGCGGGGCGGGCCGAGCAGTACTTC
CDR3aa: CASSQDQAGRAEQYF

v_gene: TRBV27
j_gene: TRBJ2-7
abundance: .
d_gene: TRBD2
CDR3nt: TGTGCCAGCGGGGCGGGAGACCTCCTGGAGCAGTACTTC
CDR3aa: CASGAGDLLEQYF

v_gene: TRBV19
j_gene: TRBJ2-2
abundance: few
d_gene: TRBD1
CDR3nt: TGTGCCAGCTGTAAACAGGGGACCACCGGGGAGCTGTTTTTT
CDR3aa: CASCKQGTTGELFF

v_gene: TRBV7-8
j_gene: TRBJ1-5
abundance: once
d_gene: .
CDR3nt: TGTGCCAGCAGCTTAGGAGGGATGAATAGCAATCAGCCCCAGCATTTT
CDR3aa: CASSLGGMNSNQPQHF

v_gene: TRBV11-3
j_gene: TRBJ2-2
abundance: .
d_gene: .
CDR3nt: TGTGCCAGCAGCTTATACCTTGGTGGAGCCGGGGAGCTGTTTTTT
CDR3aa: CASSLYLGGAGELFF

v_gene: TRBV6-5
j_gene: TRBJ2-1
abundance: .
d_gene: TRBD2
CDR3nt: TGTGCCAGCAATAGCGGGAGGGCCTGGAATGAGCAGTTCTTC
CDR3aa: CASNSGRAWNEQFF

v_gene: TRBV5-8
j_gene: TRBJ1-6
abundance: .
d_gene: TRBD1
CDR3nt: TGTGCCAGCAGCCCGTGGACAGGGAAAAATTCACCCCTCCACTTT
CDR3aa: CASSPWTGKNSPLHF

v_gene: TRBV19
j_gene: TRBJ2-7
abundance: once
d_gene: TRBD1
CDR3nt: TGTGCCAGTAGTCTACAGGGGTCGGCCTACGAGCAGTACTTC
CDR3aa: CASSLQGSAYEQYF

v_gene: TRBV29-1
j_gene: TRBJ2-1
abundance: .
d_gene: .
CDR3nt: TGCAGCACCAGGTTCAGGGGGGCGCGGAATGAGCAGTTCTTC
CDR3aa: CSTRFRGARNEQFF

v_gene: TRBV7-2
j_gene: TRBJ2-3
abundance: .
d_gene: TRBD1
CDR3nt: TGTGCCAGCAGCTTAGGAGGACAGGGAATAGATACGCAGTATTTT
CDR3aa: CASSLGGQGIDTQYF

v_gene: TRBV23-1
j_gene: TRBJ2-7
abundance: .
d_gene: .
CDR3nt: TGCGCCAGCAGCCCTCGGGGGTGGGGACGGTTGGGATACGAGCAGTACTTC
CDR3aa: CASSPRGWGRLGYEQYF

v_gene: TRBV30
j_gene: TRBJ1-4
abundance: .
d_gene: TRBD1
CDR3nt: TGTGCCTGGGAGCACAGGGGATTTATTGAAAAACTGTTTTTT
CDR3aa: CAWEHRGFIEKLFF

v_gene: TRBV18
j_gene: TRBJ2-7
abundance: .
d_gene: TRBD2
CDR3nt: TGTGCCAGCTCACCACCTAGCGGGCCGTACGAGCAGTACTTC
CDR3aa: CASSPPSGPYEQYF

v_gene: TRBV10-2
j_gene: TRBJ1-2
abundance: .
d_gene: .
CDR3nt: TGCGCCAGCAGGGAACCAGGGAGGGACTATGGCTACACCTTC
CDR3aa: CASREPGRDYGYTF

v_gene: TRBV12-3/TRBV12-4
j_gene: TRBJ2-2
abundance: .
d_gene: TRBD1
CDR3nt: TGTGCTTTCGGGACAGAGAACACCGGGGAGCTGTTTTTT
CDR3aa: CAFGTENTGELFF

v_gene: TRBV7-9
j_gene: TRBJ2-2
abundance: .
d_gene: TRBD2
CDR3nt: TGTGCCAGCAGCTTACGCGAGTTTCCGGGAGGGACCGGGGAGCTGTTTTTT
CDR3aa: CASSLREFPGGTGELFF

v_gene: TRBV11-2
j_gene: TRBJ2-5
abundance: .
d_gene: TRBD2
CDR3nt: TGTGCCAGCAGCTCACCGGCACTAGCGGGAGTTCACGAGACCCAGTACTTC
CDR3aa: CASSSPALAGVHETQYF

v_gene: TRBV6-5
j_gene: TRBJ2-3
abundance: .
d_gene: .
CDR3nt: TGTGCCAGCAACCAGCCTAGCGCCCAAAGCGATACGCAGTATTTT
CDR3aa: CASNQPSAQSDTQYF

v_gene: TRBV18
j_gene: TRBJ2-7
abundance: .
d_gene: TRBD2
CDR3nt: TGTGCCAGCTCACTCACCGGGACTAGCGCCGAGCAGTACTTC
CDR3aa: CASSLTGTSAEQYF

v_gene: TRBV15
j_gene: TRBJ1-4
abundance: .
d_gene: .
CDR3nt: TGTGCCACCAGCAGAAGGACAGCAACTAATGAAAAACTGTTTTTT
CDR3aa: CATSRRTATNEKLFF

v_gene: TRBV6-2/TRBV6-3
j_gene: TRBJ1-2
abundance: .
d_gene: TRBD1
CDR3nt: TGTGCCAGCAGTTACCGTAAGACAGGGCAGGGCTATGGCTACACCTTC
CDR3aa: CASSYRKTGQGYGYTF

v_gene: TRBV25-1
j_gene: TRBJ2-7
abundance: .
d_gene: TRBD1
CDR3nt: TGTGCCAGCAGTCAACAGCCGGGACAGGGGGCCCACGAGCAGTACTTC
CDR3aa: CASSQQPGQGAHEQYF

v_gene: TRBV5-4
j_gene: TRBJ2-2
abundance: .
d_gene: TRBD1
CDR3nt: TGTGCCAGCAGCAGACGGACAGGCCTGAACACCGGGGAGCTGTTTTTT
CDR3aa: CASSRRTGLNTGELFF

v_gene: TRBV10-2
j_gene: TRBJ2-1
abundance: .
d_gene: TRBD2
CDR3nt: TGCGCCAGCAGTGACCGGACTAGCGGGTACTACTCCTACAATGAGCAGTTCTTC
CDR3aa: CASSDRTSGYYSYNEQFF

v_gene: TRBV2
j_gene: TRBJ2-3
abundance: .
d_gene: TRBD2
CDR3nt: TGTGCCAGCAGTGATGCTTTAGCGGGAGACGCAGATACGCAGTATTTT
CDR3aa: CASSDALAGDADTQYF

v_gene: TRBV12-3/TRBV12-4
j_gene: TRBJ1-1
abundance: .
d_gene: .
CDR3nt: TGTGCCAGCAGTTTTGGGCTGAACACTGAAGCTTTCTTT
CDR3aa: CASSFGLNTEAFF

v_gene: TRBV18
j_gene: TRBJ2-1
abundance: .
d_gene: .
CDR3nt: TGTGCCAGCTCACCACCGGGGACTGAATACAATGAGCAGTTCTTC
CDR3aa: CASSPPGTEYNEQFF

v_gene: TRBV19
j_gene: TRBJ2-6
abundance: .
d_gene: .
CDR3nt: TGTGCCAGTAGACGGGGAACTAAATCTGGGGCCAACGTCCTGACTTTC
CDR3aa: CASRRGTKSGANVLTF

v_gene: TRBV3-1/TRBV3-2
j_gene: TRBJ2-5
abundance: .
d_gene: TRBD1
CDR3nt: TGTGCCAGCAGCCACTTGGGACAGCAAGAGACCCAGTACTTC
CDR3aa: CASSHLGQQETQYF

v_gene: TRBV24-1
j_gene: TRBJ2-1
abundance: .
d_gene: TRBD1
CDR3nt: TGTGCCACCAGTGATTTGACAGGGGGCGCCTACAATGAGCAGTTCTTC
CDR3aa: CATSDLTGGAYNEQFF

v_gene: TRBV19
j_gene: TRBJ2-2
abundance: .
d_gene: .
CDR3nt: TGTGCCAGTAGCCTTGGCAGGGTCGACACCGGGGAGCTGTTTTTT
CDR3aa: CASSLGRVDTGELFF

v_gene: TRBV7-2
j_gene: TRBJ2-7
abundance: .
d_gene: TRBD2
CDR3nt: TGTGCCAGCAGCTTAGGACTAGCGGGAGGAGGGAACGAGCAGTACTTC
CDR3aa: CASSLGLAGGGNEQYF

v_gene: TRBV12-5
j_gene: TRBJ2-1
abundance: .
d_gene: .
CDR3nt: TGTGCTAGTGGTTTGTCAGTAGGGGGATCCTACAATGAGCAGTTCTTC
CDR3aa: CASGLSVGGSYNEQFF

v_gene: TRBV5-5
j_gene: TRBJ1-5
abundance: .
d_gene: .
CDR3nt: TGTGCCAGCAGCTTGGCAGGAAGCGGGTTGCCCCAGCATTTT
CDR3aa: CASSLAGSGLPQHF

v_gene: TRBV3-1/TRBV3-2
j_gene: TRBJ2-7
abundance: .
d_gene: .
CDR3nt: TGTGCCAGCAGCCCACGCACCGGGGGCGAGCAGTACTTC
CDR3aa: CASSPRTGGEQYF

v_gene: TRBV2
j_gene: TRBJ1-1
abundance: .
d_gene: TRBD1
CDR3nt: TGTGCCAGCGGACAGGGGAACACTGAAGCTTTCTTT
CDR3aa: CASGQGNTEAFF